The sequence of this T cell receptor (beta chain) was determined in a study of blood T cell repertoires in COVID-19. Study-wide background: Acute and convalescent COVID-19 specimens originated in the United States, Italy and Spain. T cells, B-cell-depleted T cells, or PBMCs provided the cDNA or gDNA that served as material.

Enrolment of Seattle patients took place during active infection, and they were followed longitudinally. Authors' data handling: Amplification of reference gene primers provided the estimated nucleated cell counts. The method was immunoSEQ multiplex PCR; TCRdb's version includes in-frame clones alone and lacks a portion of them. The DNA was the basis for D and trimming; V, J and clone size are from that table. Found here are hundreds of thousands of clones, approximately 88% of them singletons; the top ten hold roughly 10%. Deletions cut 6 bases from V and 7 bases from J, with 14 bases between. The CDR3 is 13 amino acids. Looked up from germline, CDR1 is SGHTA and CDR2 is FQGNSA.

Material for sequencing was peripheral blood. The clonotype originates from a woman in her seventies with COVID-19, enrolled during active disease. The chain combines TRBV7-2 with TRBJ2-3; D is perhaps TRBD2 (5 bases). Here the CDR3 reads CASSLRSGNTQYF. As DNA, the CDR3 is TGTGCCAGCAGTCTTAGATCGGGAAATACGCAGTATTTT.